One sample yielded the 12 T cell receptor beta chains listed below, sequenced in a study of breast tumors, draining lymph nodes, adjacent tissues. MiXCR, applied by TCRdb to the multiplex PCR reads, yields one record per CDR3 protein. The sample has 150,000 to 200,000 distinct CDR3 sequences, roughly 35% seen once. Axillary draining lymph nodes of breast cancer patients supplied the node samples. The sequencing sample was made of axillary lymph node tissue. The receptors were gathered from a female donor with breast cancer. Some clones in this sample may be carry-over from other donors' samples.

Regarding this clonotype: A much bigger clone sits one base away, suggesting this may be a read error. The conserved final phenylalanine or tryptophan is absent from the CDR3, which likely points to a read error. V is TRBV27 and J is TRBJ1-2, with D uncertain. Trimming left V 4 bases short and J 8 bases short, with 14 bases between. The CDR3 runs to 13 residues. Looked up from germline, CDR1 is MNHEY and CDR2 is SMNVEV (reference sequence). The CDR3, as DNA: TGTGCCAGCAGTTCCAAACAACTAGGGGGCTACACCATC. Translated, it gives CASSSKQLGGYTI.

The rearrangement uses TRBV7-9 and TRBJ1-4, with a possible D match to TRBD1 (5 bases). Per the germline V gene, CDR1 is SEHNR and CDR2 is FQNEAQ (reference sequence). The CDR3 has 15 residues. The CDR3 bases are TGTGCAAGAAGATTAGGGGTAGCAACTAATGAAAAACTGTTTTTT. This translates into CARRLGVATNEKLFF.

As concerns this clonotype: Because the CDR3 is missing its conserved closing phenylalanine or tryptophan, this is likely a read error. The rearrangement links TRBV19 to TRBJ1-4; 8 positions match TRBD1. The J segment lost 8 bases and the V segment lost 11 bases, leaving 13 bases of the junction unmatched. The CDR3 has 14 residues. CDR1 is LNHDA and CDR2 is SQIVND in the germline V gene (reference sequence). In DNA, the CDR3 is TGTGCCGGTCAGACCAGGGGGCAGGGCGAAAAACTGTTTTCT. This sequence encodes CAGQTRGQGEKLFS.

The chain recombines TRBV19 with TRBJ1-5, with TRBD1 as a possible D gene (5 bases). Germline V gives CDR1 LNHDA, CDR2 SQIVND (reference sequence). There are 17 residues in the CDR3. The ends were cut back, 4 bases at V and 0 bases at J, with 16 bases in the middle. The CDR3 nucleotides read TGTGCCAGTAGTAGACTAGCCCGGGGGACTAGCAATCAGCCCCAGCATTTT. Its translation: CASSRLARGTSNQPQHF.

This clonotype occurred many times. CDR3 amino acids: CASSQVISGSLTDTQYF. CDR3 nucleotides: TGCGCCAGCAGCCAAGTTATTAGCGGGAGTCTCACAGATACGCAGTATTTT. The genes are TRBV4-1 and TRBJ2-3, with 9 positions matching TRBD2. This CDR3 is built from 17 residues. The V gene's germline CDR1 is MGHRA and CDR2 YSYEKL. Trimming took 1 base from V and 2 from J; bases not matched to a gene: 7.

Note on this clonotype: A much larger clone differs by one base, so this may be a read error. J is TRBJ2-1 and V is TRBV6-5; tentatively, D is TRBD2 (6 bases). The CDR3 totals 17 residues. The germline gives CDR1 MNHEY, CDR2 SVGAGI. The CDR3 sequence: CASSYTGSGLSTMRQLF. CDR3 sequence (DNA): TGTGCCAGCAGTTACACGGGGTCGGGACTCTCAACTATGAGGCAGTTGTTC.

This chain links TRBV19 with TRBJ1-5, with 7 bases identical to TRBD1. The CDR3 covers 15 residues. The trim removed 5 bases at V and 3 bases at J, leaving 7 bases unmatched. Germline V lookup: CDR1 LNHDA, CDR2 SQIVND (reference sequence). The CDR3 protein is CASSSRGRSNQPQHF. CDR3 DNA: TGTGCCAGTAGTTCGAGGGGGCGGTCCAATCAGCCCCAGCATTTT.

This clonotype was observed at least ten times. The chain carries TRBV30 and TRBJ2-7; 8 bases are a match to TRBD2. The trim removed 7 bases at V and 0 bases at J, leaving 5 bases unmatched. Per the germline V gene, CDR1 is GTSNPN and CDR2 is SVGIG (reference sequence). The CDR3 consists of 13 residues. The CDR3 coding sequence is TGTGCCTCGGGTAGCGGGGTCTCCTACGAGCAGTACTTC. Residues: CASGSGVSYEQYF.

The V call is TRBV20-1, the J call TRBJ1-1; perhaps TRBD1 as D (5 bases). This CDR3 is built from 15 residues. With 5 bases removed from V and 5 bases from J, the gap between germline ends came to 21 bases. Per germline, CDR1 DFQATT and CDR2 SNEGSKA (reference sequence). DNA for the CDR3: TGCAGTGCTCCCTCCCCGCAGGCAGGGAAAACTGAAGCTTTCTTT. Its protein is CSAPSPQAGKTEAFF.

The genes are TRBV5-5 and TRBJ1-1; D is ambiguous. The CDR3 contains 14 residues. V lost 0 bases to trimming and J lost 5 bases, with 11 bases between them. Germline CDR1 reads SGHKS; CDR2 reads YYEKEE (reference sequence). The CDR3 DNA is TGTGCCAGCAGCTTGGGTCCTGGAGGGACTGAAGCTTTCTTT. Translated: CASSLGPGGTEAFF.

Notes on this clonotype: Possible read error: a much larger clone is one base away. The conserved final phenylalanine or tryptophan is absent from the CDR3, which likely points to a read error. The chain recombines TRBV5-6 with TRBJ2-6; 10 positions agree with TRBD2. The CDR3 spans 17 residues. Per germline, CDR1 SGHDT and CDR2 YYEEEE. CDR3 sequence reads: CAGSLESGGVRANVLTS. Here the CDR3 DNA reads TGTGCCGGCAGCTTGGAGAGCGGGGGGGTCCGGGCCAACGTCCTGACTTCC.

V usage is TRBV10-3 and J usage is TRBJ1-5; D is unresolved. V was cut by 3 bases and J by 7 bases, with 13 bases left in between. Germline V gives CDR1 ENHRY, CDR2 SYGVKD. The CDR3 contains 14 residues. The CDR3 nucleotides read TGTGCCATCAGTGATGCGGAGTTGGGGCAGCCCCAGCATTTT. It translates to CAISDAELGQPQHF.